This T cell receptor (beta chain) originates from a study of T cells in Graves' hyperthyroidism and ophthalmopathy. This clonotype was recorded at least ten times. Its antigen is unidentified. RNA transcripts provided the source from which TCR beta CDR3 regions were amplified. With the HTBI primer set, the TCR CDR3 went through a first round of RT-PCR. From the multiplex PCR reads, TCRdb called clonotypes with MiXCR, one entry per CDR3 protein. The sample consists of under 400,000 distinct CDR3 sequences, 15% to 20% of them appearing once. The CDR3 is made up of 13 amino acids. The J segment lost 6 bases and the V segment lost 5 bases, leaving 5 bases of the junction unmatched. Germline V gene lookup returns CDR1 SGHAT and CDR2 FQDESV (reference sequence). Active moderate-to-severe ophthalmopathy, Clinical Activity Score at least 3, NOSPECS at least 4, under 3 months' duration. Patients showing uncontrolled infection, other autoimmune disease, pregnancy or lactation were ineligible.

Study results and limitations: Most thyroid clonotypes expanded above 0.001 were also detected in blood.

The rearrangement links TRBV11-1 to TRBJ2-7, with 9 bases that match TRBD2. This TCR was sampled from a woman aged 40 to 55 with Graves' ophthalmopathy. Sequencing used blood. The CDR3 nucleotides read TGTGCCAGCAGCACCGGACTAGCGCTCGAGCAGTACTTC. Its translation is CASSTGLALEQYF. Drawing the rest from reference TRBV11-1 and TRBJ2-7, the complete variable domain is EAEVAQSPRYKITEKSQAVAFWCDPISGHATLYWYRQILGQGPELLVQFQDESVVDDSQLPKDRFSAERLKGVDSTLKIQPAELGDSAMYLCASSTGLALEQYFGPGTRLTVT.